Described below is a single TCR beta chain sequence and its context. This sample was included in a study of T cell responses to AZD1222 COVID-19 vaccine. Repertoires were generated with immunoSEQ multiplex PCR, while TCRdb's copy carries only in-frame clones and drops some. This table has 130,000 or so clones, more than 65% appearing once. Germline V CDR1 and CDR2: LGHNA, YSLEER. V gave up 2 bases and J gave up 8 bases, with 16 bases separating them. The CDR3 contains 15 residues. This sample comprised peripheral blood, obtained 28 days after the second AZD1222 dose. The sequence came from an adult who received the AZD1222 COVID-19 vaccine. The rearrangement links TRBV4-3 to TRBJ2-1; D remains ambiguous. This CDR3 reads CASSQSSSTLDEQFF. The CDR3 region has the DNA TGCGCCAGCAGCCAAAGCTCATCGACCCTCGATGAGCAGTTCTTC.